Listed below are T cell receptor beta chains from one sample, sequenced in a study of T-cell reconstitution after alpha-beta-depleted transplantation in children. TCRdb itself ran the PCR reads through MiXCR, one entry per CDR3 protein. This table holds roughly 490,000 distinct CDR3 sequences, approximately 10% found once. This specimen consisted of PBMCs, mostly from graft donor cells, obtained 180 days after TCRalphabeta/CD19-depleted stem cell transplant. These TCRs come from a female patient aged 2-9 years who had a stem cell transplant for aplastic anemia, so the T cells may come from the graft donor. Each CDR3 is given with its conserved first and last residue. The D gene is left open where the match is weak. Not every row has a clone size; where given, it reads once, few, many or a size class.

clone size	V gene	J gene	D gene	CDR3 protein	CDR3 DNA
few	TRBV19	TRBJ1-1	.	CASSMADNTEAFF	TGTGCCAGTAGTATGGCGGACAACACTGAAGCTTTCTTT
.	TRBV4-3	TRBJ2-7	TRBD2	CASSQRREVSYEQYF	TGCGCCAGCAGCCAACGGCGGGAGGTTTCCTACGAGCAGTACTTC
few	TRBV5-1	TRBJ2-1	.	CASSLGWTNEQFF	TGCGCCAGCAGCTTGGGATGGACGAATGAGCAGTTCTTC
many	TRBV5-4	TRBJ2-3	TRBD2	CASSLETGTEILWTSGRTDTQYF	TGTGCCAGCAGCTTGGAGACCGGGACAGAAATCCTTTGGACTAGCGGGAGAACAGATACGCAGTATTTT
few	TRBV7-6	TRBJ2-7	TRBD2	CASSLAKGTSGSERSYEQYF	TGTGCCAGCAGCTTAGCTAAGGGGACTAGCGGGAGTGAACGGTCCTACGAGCAGTACTTC
.	TRBV18	TRBJ2-1	TRBD2	CASSPWGLADYNEQFF	TGTGCCAGCTCACCTTGGGGACTAGCGGACTACAATGAGCAGTTCTTC
many	TRBV29-1	TRBJ1-2	TRBD1	CSVGDSRYGYTF	TGCAGCGTTGGGGACAGCCGCTATGGCTACACCTTC
.	TRBV12-3/TRBV12-4	TRBJ1-3	.	CASSLAVGSGNTIYF	TGTGCCAGCAGTTTAGCGGTGGGCTCTGGAAACACCATATATTTT
few	TRBV18	TRBJ1-1	.	CASSRGAKTEAFF	TGTGCCAGCTCAAGGGGGGCGAAGACTGAAGCTTTCTTT
many	TRBV25-1	TRBJ2-7	TRBD2	CASSGTSGLSYEQYF	TGTGCCAGCTCCGGGACTAGCGGGCTTTCCTACGAGCAGTACTTC
.	TRBV7-3	TRBJ2-3	.	CASSYRARGTTDTQYF	TGTGCCAGCAGCTACAGGGCAAGGGGGACCACAGATACGCAGTATTTT
few	TRBV11-3	TRBJ2-6	.	CASSWWQGSGANVLTF	TGTGCCAGCAGCTGGTGGCAGGGCTCTGGGGCCAACGTCCTGACTTTC
.	TRBV29-1	TRBJ2-7	.	CSVGAGRAYEQYF	TGCAGCGTTGGGGCGGGACGAGCCTACGAGCAGTACTTC
.	TRBV6-2/TRBV6-3	TRBJ1-5	TRBD1	CATSTGKRSNQPQHF	TGTGCCACCTCGACAGGGAAGAGGAGCAATCAGCCCCAGCATTTT
few	TRBV2	TRBJ2-4	.	CASSEDRLAKNIQYF	TGTGCCAGCAGTGAAGACAGGCTAGCCAAAAACATTCAGTACTTC
.	TRBV28	TRBJ1-5	TRBD1	CASSLPGQGRNQPQHF	TGTGCCAGCAGTTTGCCCGGACAGGGACGCAATCAGCCCCAGCATTTT
many	TRBV20-1	TRBJ1-3	.	CSASTRSSGNTIYF	TGCAGTGCTTCGACCCGGAGCTCTGGAAACACCATATATTTT
.	TRBV12-3/TRBV12-4	TRBJ2-6	.	CASSSNWDSGANVLTF	TGTGCCAGCAGCTCCAACTGGGACTCTGGGGCCAACGTCCTGACTTTC
.	TRBV7-9	TRBJ2-5	TRBD1	CASSLDRDRGVKTQYF	TGTGCCAGCAGCTTAGACCGGGACAGGGGTGTGAAGACCCAGTACTTC
.	TRBV15	TRBJ2-7	TRBD1	CATSFRDRGTYEQYF	TGTGCCACCAGCTTCCGGGACAGGGGAACCTACGAGCAGTACTTC
.	TRBV29-1	TRBJ1-2	.	CSVALVGSYGYTF	TGCAGCGTTGCCCTCGTTGGTTCCTATGGCTACACCTTC
.	TRBV13	TRBJ1-1	TRBD1	CASSPRTGRAFF	TGTGCCAGCAGCCCTCGGACAGGGAGAGCTTTCTTT